This T cell receptor (beta chain) was captured in a study of PD-L1 blockade in urothelial cancer. About the research overall: The patients had undergone anywhere from 0 to 3 prior chemotherapy regimens. Analyzed time points were 3 weeks (second dose) and 6 weeks after therapy began.

Synthetic spike-ins, TCR analog templates, were added into each PCR. The method was immunoSEQ multiplex PCR; TCRdb's version includes in-frame clones alone and lacks a portion of them. This repertoire shows 70,000 to 75,000 clones, roughly 84% found once; its top ten account for less than 5.5%. Each patient contributed between 1 and 8 total time points of blood mononuclear cells, pretreatment and during treatment. V was clipped by 2 bases and J by 5 bases; unmatched bases: 4. This CDR3 comprises 14 residues. Germline V gene data show CDR1 as SNHLY and CDR2 as FYNNEI. The V and J genes are TRBV2 and TRBJ2-5; 8 bases align to TRBD1. This receptor was obtained from a man between 70 and 80 years old with urothelial cancer. This sample comprised PBMCs, obtained around atezolizumab (anti-PD-L1) treatment. For the CDR3, the DNA is TGTGCCAGCAGTGAACGACAGGGGTTGGAGACCCAGTACTTC. It is translated as CASSERQGLETQYF.